One and the same sample provided the 6 T cell receptor beta chains below, sequenced in a study of shared clonotypes between healthy human individuals. Libraries were prepared by immunoSEQ multiplex PCR; TCRdb keeps only in-frame clonotypes and omits some of them. The repertoire consists of 2,100,000 or so clones, with around 95% occurring once and the leading ten covering 0.13%. The sequencing input was naive CD4+ T cells sorted from blood. Subset denoted: CD45RA+ positively selected. These TCRs come from a man aged 18 to 35 in good health.

V usage is TRBV4-3 and J usage is TRBJ2-7; the D gene is possibly TRBD1 (5 bases). This CDR3 is built from 15 residues. Germline V gene sequence: CDR1 LGHNA, CDR2 YSLEER. The V end was cut by 0 bases, the J end by 2 bases, with 11 bases between. The CDR3 sequence is CASSQDRAETYEQYF. The CDR3 DNA is TGCGCCAGCAGCCAAGACAGGGCGGAGACCTACGAGCAGTACTTC.

In the case of this clone: This same CDR3 is encoded by further DNA sequences in the sample. J is TRBJ2-3 and V is TRBV20-1; D is unclear. Germline V gene sequence: CDR1 DFQATT, CDR2 SNEGSKA (reference sequence). The CDR3 consists of 10 residues. The ends were cut back, 7 bases at V and 1 base at J, with 3 bases in the middle. CDR3 loop: CSVRTDTQYF. CDR3 in DNA: TGCAGTGTCCGCACAGATACGCAGTATTTT.

The chain joins TRBV6-4 to TRBJ2-7, with 7 bases matching TRBD1. J lost 3 bases, V lost 6 bases, and 11 bases had no gene match. Per germline, CDR1 MRHNA and CDR2 SNTAGT. This CDR3 spans 15 amino acids. The CDR3 is CASRDRPERNYEQYF. The CDR3 DNA reads as TGTGCCAGCAGGGACAGGCCAGAGAGGAACTACGAGCAGTACTTC.

The chain carries TRBV7-9 and TRBJ2-3; the D is unclear. Germline V gene lookup returns CDR1 SEHNR and CDR2 FQNEAQ (reference sequence). The CDR3 has 15 residues. Trimming pared 5 bases from V and 2 bases from J, leaving 14 bases between. The CDR3 sequence is CASSIARPYTDTQYF. In nucleotides, the CDR3 is TGTGCCAGCAGCATTGCCAGACCTTACACAGATACGCAGTATTTT.

Of note for this clone: The junction departs from the called germline gene at one end, perhaps through a read error. V is TRBV5-1 and J is TRBJ1-2, with D unresolved. Germline V gene sequence: CDR1 SGHRS, CDR2 YFSETQ. This CDR3 comprises 15 residues. This CDR3 reads CASSPGPSDLLGYTF. CDR3 nucleotides: TGTGCCAGCAGCCCAGGACCTTCTGATCTATTAGGCTACACCTTC.

The chain joins TRBV7-2 to TRBJ1-5; maybe TRBD1 (6 bases). Germline V CDR1 and CDR2: SGHTA, FQGNSA. The CDR3 contains 15 residues. V lost 5 bases and J lost 0, with 11 bases in between. The CDR3 sequence: CASSPLGASNQPQHF. CDR3 coding DNA: TGTGCCAGCAGCCCGCTGGGGGCTAGCAATCAGCCCCAGCATTTT.